The table lists the clone carrying this T cell receptor (beta chain) with a count of one. Its antigen remains unidentified. This sample was taken from a study of cytomegalovirus exposure and HLA in healthy donors. Study-wide findings and caveats: The CMV antigen specificity of a few CMV-associated chains was confirmed through in vitro analysis. The study flagged about 150 TCR beta chains as cytomegalovirus-associated.

Repertoires were generated with immunoSEQ multiplex PCR, while TCRdb's copy carries only in-frame clones and drops some. The sample contains approximately 170,000 clones, around four fifths of which appear only once. The CDR3 loop spans 13 amino acids. Trimming took off 8 bases at V and 3 bases at J, with 16 bases between the two ends. Germline V gives CDR1 SQVTM, CDR2 ANQGSEA. The sequence was collected from a man aged 25 to 45 in good health and CMV-seropositive. The sequenced sample was PBMCs. The chain carries TRBV29-1 and TRBJ1-1; D is perhaps TRBD1 (5 bases). This chain's CDR3 is CSSGADGDTEAFF. For the CDR3, the DNA is TGCAGCTCTGGGGCTGACGGAGACACTGAAGCTTTCTTT.